Below, 16 T cell receptor beta chains from the same sample are listed, as sequenced in a study of identical twins. TCRdb used MiXCR to reprocess the 5' RACE reads, holding one entry per CDR3 protein. The top ten hold approximately 6.6% of the sample, which has hundreds of thousands of distinct CDR3 sequences, 9.5% seen once. These data were also filed under a second study, of yellow fever vaccine responses in identical twins.

Sequences were obtained from CD8+ T cells sorted from blood. Source of these receptors: a woman aged 18-29 years in good health.

This clonotype was observed a few times. The J gene is TRBJ2-7, the V gene TRBV7-8, with D perhaps being TRBD1 or TRBD2 (5 bases each). The germline CDR1 and CDR2 sequences are SGHVS and FQNEAQ. Trimming took off 4 bases at V and 2 bases at J, with 18 bases between the two ends. This CDR3 has 16 residues. CDR3 sequence (DNA): TGTGCCAGCAGCTCCGAGGGACCGGGCCGGCCCTACGAGCAGTACTTC. This codes for CASSSEGPGRPYEQYF.

The chain combines TRBV7-6 with TRBJ2-3; 8 bases agree with TRBD1. Unmatched junction bases numbered 12, after V lost 5 bases and J lost 5 bases. Germline V gene lookup returns CDR1 SGHVS and CDR2 FNYEAQ. This CDR3 is 16 amino acids long. CDR3 sequence: CASSPSGGFSGDTQYF. DNA for the CDR3: TGTGCCAGCAGCCCGTCAGGGGGCTTTTCCGGAGATACGCAGTATTTT.

This clonotype has at least ten counts. The genes are TRBV7-8 and TRBJ2-1; D may be TRBD1 or TRBD2 (6 bases each). CDR3 size: 17 residues. V lost 5 bases and J lost 0, with 17 bases in between. Germline values: CDR1 SGHVS, CDR2 FQNEAQ. CDR3 DNA sequence: TGTGCCAGCAGCCCCTTAACGGGGGCCTTCTCCTACAATGAGCAGTTCTTC. The encoded protein is CASSPLTGAFSYNEQFF.

This clonotype has just a few counts. This chain links TRBV5-6 with TRBJ1-4; D gene unclear. CDR3 length: 13 amino acids. The germline V gene encodes CDR1 SGHDT and CDR2 YYEEEE. The V end lost 3 bases, the J end lost 2 bases, and 5 bases lay between the germline ends. CDR3 sequence reads: CASSSRTNEKLFF. CDR3 coding DNA: TGTGCCAGCAGCTCCCGGACTAATGAAAAACTGTTTTTT.

Only a few counts were recorded for this clonotype. The V and J genes are TRBV4-2 and TRBJ2-6, with a weak D call TRBD1 (6 bases). Trimming pared 4 bases from V and 0 bases from J, leaving 13 bases between. The CDR3 extends over 17 amino acids. Germline V gene lookup returns CDR1 LGHNA and CDR2 YNFKEQ. This CDR3 reads CASSPTDSSSGANVLTF. In nucleotides, the CDR3 is TGTGCCAGCAGCCCTACGGACAGTTCCTCTGGGGCCAACGTCCTGACTTTC.

The rearrangement uses TRBV4-3 and TRBJ1-5; D ambiguous. Germline-derived CDR1 and CDR2 are LGHNA and YSLEER. Trimming took off 2 bases at V and 2 bases at J, with 7 bases between the two ends. The CDR3 sequence is 14 residues long. Here the CDR3 DNA reads TGCGCCAGCAGCCAAACACGTGGCAATCAGCCCCAGCATTTT. Translated, it gives CASSQTRGNQPQHF.

This clonotype was seen repeatedly, ten times or more. The chain carries TRBV27 and TRBJ2-7, with D hard to call. Between the trimmed V and J ends, which lost 5 bases and 3 bases, there was a span of 8 bases. The CDR3 is made up of 12 amino acids. Germline values: CDR1 MNHEY, CDR2 SMNVEV (reference sequence). CDR3 nucleotide sequence: TGTGCCAGCAGTGCCCCCGGCTACGAGCAGTACTTC. This codes for CASSAPGYEQYF.

This clonotype showed up many times. V gene TRBV7-9 combines with J gene TRBJ2-7; the D call may be TRBD1 or TRBD2 (5 bases each). V lost 5 bases and J lost 4, with 15 bases in between. Germline V lookup: CDR1 SEHNR, CDR2 FQNEAQ (reference sequence). The CDR3 has 14 amino acids. CDR3 bases: TGTGCCAGCAGCAGAGAGGGGATTTCTTACGAGCAGTACTTC. Amino acid sequence: CASSREGISYEQYF.

At least ten counts were recorded for this clonotype. This chain uses TRBV12-3 or TRBV12-4 with TRBJ2-2; 7 positions agree with TRBD1. This CDR3 is 15 amino acids long. The V segment lost 5 bases and the J segment 4 bases; nucleotides outside the gene matches: 7. The CDR3, as DNA: TGTGCCAGCAGTCACCGACAGGGTGGCACCGGGGAGCTGTTTTTT. This encodes CASSHRQGGTGELFF.

This clonotype came up many times. The chain is built from TRBV11-2 and TRBJ2-1, with 7 bases lining up with TRBD1. With V trimmed by 1 base and J by 3 bases, 6 bases remained unmatched. Germline-derived CDR1 and CDR2 are SGHAT and FQNNGV. The CDR3 has 16 amino acids. The CDR3 bases are TGTGCCAGCAGCTTAGGCAGGGGGATGATCTACAATGAGCAGTTCTTC. Translation: CASSLGRGMIYNEQFF.

This clonotype was counted a few times. The V gene is TRBV7-8, the J gene TRBJ2-6, with D perhaps matching TRBD1 (6 bases). The ends were cut back, 5 bases at V and 4 bases at J, with 21 bases in the middle. The CDR3 has 18 residues. The germline CDR1 and CDR2 sequences are SGHVS and FQNEAQ. CDR3 region: CASSLHRQESQGANVLTF. CDR3 sequence (DNA): TGTGCCAGCAGCCTCCACCGACAGGAGTCACAAGGGGCCAACGTCCTGACTTTC.

The CDR3 nucleotides read TGTGCCAGTAGTATAGTCGGCAGTACCACAGGGGAGCAGTTCTTC. Its protein is CASSIVGSTTGEQFF. The chain has TRBV19 and TRBJ2-1, with TRBD1 as a possible D gene (6 bases). The V end was cut by 1 base, the J end by 10 bases, with 17 bases between. The CDR3 loop spans 15 amino acids. Per the germline V gene, CDR1 is LNHDA and CDR2 is SQIVND (reference sequence).

The chain couples TRBV7-9 to TRBJ2-1; D not certain. The V and J ends lost 0 bases and 8 bases respectively, with 11 bases between them. This CDR3 has 14 amino acids. CDR1 and CDR2 (germline): SEHNR, FQNEAQ (reference sequence). CDR3 in amino acids: CASSLASPGDEQFF. CDR3 nucleotide sequence: TGTGCCAGCAGCTTAGCGAGCCCCGGAGATGAGCAGTTCTTC.

This clonotype was detected a few times. This chain connects TRBV3-1 to TRBJ2-1; D may be TRBD2 (5 bases). The V and J ends lost 4 bases and 2 bases respectively, with 12 bases between them. The CDR3 extends over 15 amino acids. The germline V gene has CDR1 LGHDT and CDR2 YNNKEL (reference sequence). The CDR3 coding sequence is TGTGCCAGCAGCCCGAGCGGTGCACCCTACAATGAGCAGTTCTTC. Translating it yields CASSPSGAPYNEQFF.

On this clonotype: A much more abundant neighbour one base away suggests this may be a read error. The J gene is TRBJ2-2, the V gene TRBV7-2, with D possibly being TRBD2 (5 bases). The germline V gene has CDR1 SGHTA and CDR2 FQGNSA. This CDR3 contains 14 residues. CDR3 sequence reads: CASSLYRNTGKLFF. DNA of the CDR3: TGTGCCAGCAGCTTATACCGAAACACCGGGAAGCTGTTTTTT.

This clonotype was recorded only once. The rearrangement joins TRBV29-1 to TRBJ2-5; a possible D gene is TRBD1 (5 bases). Trimming removed 8 bases from V and 4 bases from J, with 20 bases in between. The V gene's germline CDR1 is SQVTM and CDR2 ANQGSEA. This CDR3 spans 14 amino acids. DNA for the CDR3: TGCAGCTTCCTGCGGCGGACAAGCAGAGAGACCCAGTACTTC. The encoded protein is CSFLRRTSRETQYF.